A single sample gave rise to the 11 T cell receptor beta chains below, sequenced in a study of blood T cell repertoires in COVID-19. The assay was immunoSEQ multiplex PCR, and TCRdb's table has in-frame clones only and misses some. The table lists almost 100,000 clones, around nine tenths of them singletons, with 10% in the top ten. Sequenced sample: peripheral blood. The receptor source for this set is a man aged 50-60 years with acute or convalescent COVID-19.

The gene calls are TRBV7-2 and TRBJ2-3; D uncertain. Germline assignment: CDR1 SGHTA and CDR2 FQGNSA. There are 14 residues in the CDR3. Trimming shortened V by 3 bases and J by 0 bases, and 7 bases separated the two germline ends. CDR3 bases: TGTGCCAGCAGCTTCGGTGCCAGCACAGATACGCAGTATTTT. Its protein is CASSFGASTDTQYF.

This clone was seen more than once but under ten times. The chain joins TRBV10-3 to TRBJ1-5; 7 nucleotides match TRBD1. There are 17 residues in the CDR3. Germline V lookup: CDR1 ENHRY, CDR2 SYGVKD. V lost 6 bases to trimming and J lost 1 base; unmatched junction nucleotides: 12. The CDR3 DNA is TGTGCCATCAGCCTCAAAAAAATGGACAGGAGCAATCAGCCCCAGCATTTT. Its translation is CAISLKKMDRSNQPQHF.

Here the CDR3 DNA reads TGCGCCAGCAGCCCAGAGGATGAGGGGGCCTGGGGTGGCTACACCTTC. Translating gives CASSPEDEGAWGGYTF. V usage is TRBV4-1 and J usage is TRBJ1-2; 7 positions agree with TRBD1. V lost 4 bases to trimming and J lost 7 bases; unmatched junction nucleotides: 15. The CDR3 runs to 16 residues. CDR1 and CDR2 (germline): MGHRA, YSYEKL.

The chain recombines TRBV25-1 with TRBJ1-2; D unclear. The CDR3 has 15 residues. V lost 2 bases and J lost 4, with 14 bases in between. Germline CDR1 reads MGHDK; CDR2 reads SYGVNS. The CDR3 here is CASSEIASSGYGYTF. CDR3 nucleotides: TGTGCCAGCAGTGAAATTGCATCGAGCGGCTATGGCTACACCTTC.

In this sample, this clone turned up once. The J gene is TRBJ2-7, the V gene TRBV28; tentative D call: TRBD1 (5 bases). This CDR3 has 13 amino acids. CDR1 is MDHEN and CDR2 is SYDVKM in the germline V gene. The V end lost 7 bases, the J end lost 4 bases, and 14 bases lay between the germline ends. The CDR3, as DNA: TGTGCCAGCACCCGAGGCAGGGCGTACGAGCAGTACTTC. Translating it yields CASTRGRAYEQYF.

The chain employs TRBV3-1 (or the pseudogene TRBV3-2) and TRBJ2-7; 11 bases are shared with TRBD1. CDR1 and CDR2 (germline): LGHDT, YNNKEL (reference sequence). There are 14 residues in the CDR3. Trimming removed 8 bases from V and 4 bases from J; junction bases left unmatched: 7. The CDR3 DNA sequence: TGTGCCAGCGAAAGGACAGGGGGCAGGTACGAGCAGTACTTC. The encoded protein is CASERTGGRYEQYF.

The chain is built from TRBV2 and TRBJ2-1, with D possibly being TRBD2 (5 bases). V was shortened by 4 bases and J by 7 bases, with 17 bases between the two germline ends. The CDR3 runs 15 residues. Germline V lookup: CDR1 SNHLY, CDR2 FYNNEI. CDR3 sequence reads: CASSAAQLEANEQFF. CDR3 nucleotides: TGTGCCAGCAGTGCCGCTCAACTGGAGGCGAATGAGCAGTTCTTC.

The chain links TRBV11-2 to TRBJ1-1, with D hard to call. The CDR3 extends over 17 amino acids. Trimming left V 5 bases short and J 3 bases short, with 22 bases between. Germline CDR1 and CDR2: SGHAT and FQNNGV. The CDR3 loop is CASSPQRGYSQYTEAFF. Written as DNA, the CDR3 is TGTGCCAGCAGCCCGCAGCGCGGGTACAGTCAGTACACTGAAGCTTTCTTT.

This chain connects TRBV5-1 to TRBJ2-7, with D possibly TRBD1 on 5 matching bases. Germline V gene sequence: CDR1 SGHRS, CDR2 YFSETQ. The CDR3 runs 13 residues. V dropped 0 bases and J dropped 3 bases, with 7 bases sitting between them. The CDR3 loop is CASSLAQGYEQYF. Written as DNA, the CDR3 is TGCGCCAGCAGCTTGGCGCAGGGCTACGAGCAGTACTTC.

This clone is a singleton in its sample. The genes are TRBV2 and TRBJ2-1; 8 bases are a match to TRBD2. CDR3 length: 17 amino acids. The V segment lost 0 bases and the J segment 7 bases; nucleotides outside the gene matches: 11. Per germline, CDR1 SNHLY and CDR2 FYNNEI. The CDR3 DNA is TGTGCCAGCAGTGAAGCTAGGGAGCGGGAGTTATTAAATGAGCAGTTCTTC. Encoded protein: CASSEARERELLNEQFF. Full variable domain (remainder filled in from reference TRBV2 and TRBJ2-1): EPEVTQTPSHQVTQMGQEVILRCVPISNHLYFYWYRQILGQKVEFLVSFYNNEISEKSEIFDDQFSVERPDGSNFTLKIRSTKLEDSAMYFCASSEARERELLNEQFFGPGTRLTVL.

This clone was found a few times. The chain is built from TRBV5-8 and TRBJ1-1; unclear D gene. CDR1 is SGHTS, CDR2 YDEGEE, per germline. Trimming cost V 0 bases and J 1 base, with 7 bases left between them. The CDR3 is 14 amino acids. As DNA, the CDR3 is TGTGCCAGCAGCTTGGGGGCGTGGAACACTGAAGCTTTCTTT. Its protein is CASSLGAWNTEAFF.